These T cell receptor beta chains were read from a single sample in a study of T-cell reconstitution after alpha-beta-depleted transplantation in children. MiXCR was run by TCRdb on the PCR reads, yielding one entry per CDR3 protein. In the table there are some 600,000 distinct CDR3 sequences, roughly 17% of which are singletons. Sequencing was performed on PBMCs from the stem cell graft donor, taken from the stem cell graft. These receptors came from a human donor who donated a stem cell graft to a child with acute myeloid leukemia. The CDR3 runs from the conserved cysteine through the conserved F or W. The D gene is left open where the match is weak. For some rows the clone size is stated as once, few or many, or as a class when expanded; others skip it.

v_gene	j_gene	d_gene	abundance	CDR3nt	CDR3aa
TRBV5-1	TRBJ2-1	NA	few	TGCGCCAGCAGCTTGGGAGAAAGCTCCATCTCCTACAATGAGCAGTTCTTC	CASSLGESSISYNEQFF
TRBV20-1	TRBJ2-2	NA	many	TGCAGTGCTAGAGACTCAGGAGGCCCCGGGGAGCTGTTTTTT	CSARDSGGPGELFF
TRBV28	TRBJ1-5	TRBD1	many	TGTGCCAGCGGGGGACAGGAACAATCACAGCCCCAGCATTTT	CASGGQEQSQPQHF
TRBV5-1	TRBJ2-1	NA	NA	TGCGCCAGCAGCTTGGAAAGGGAACATATGCATGAGCAGTTCTTC	CASSLEREHMHEQFF
TRBV6-5	TRBJ1-5	TRBD1	NA	TGTGCCAGCAGACCCGGGACAGCCATCCAGCCCCAGCATTTT	CASRPGTAIQPQHF
TRBV20-1	TRBJ2-1	TRBD2	NA	TGCAGTGCTAGAGATGAAAGACTAGCGGGGTTTCATGAGCAGTTCTTC	CSARDERLAGFHEQFF
TRBV20-1	TRBJ2-3	TRBD1	many	TGCAGTGCTGCGACCGGGACAGAGGGAGATACGCAGTATTTT	CSAATGTEGDTQYF
TRBV12-3/TRBV12-4	TRBJ2-1	TRBD2	many	TGTGCCAGCAGTTTCGGGGCTAGCGGGGGACATAATGAGCAGTTCTTC	CASSFGASGGHNEQFF
TRBV20-1	TRBJ1-2	NA	NA	TGCAGTGCTATGATTTTTGGGAACAGCTATGGCTACACCTTC	CSAMIFGNSYGYTF
TRBV4-3	TRBJ2-5	TRBD1	NA	TGCGCCAGCAGCCCGGGACAGGGAGACCAAGAGACCCAGTACTTC	CASSPGQGDQETQYF